This T cell receptor beta chain was recorded in a study of human T cells and chemical hapten exposure. Overall study context: Across samples, TCR yields varied, mostly owing to small differences in pooled library volumes. Study observations and caveats: Clustering by CDR3 similarity yielded significantly more large clusters from expanded TCRs than controls.

Unique molecular identifiers were attached to individual cDNA molecules during library preparation. TCRdb reprocessed the RACE reads with MiXCR, giving one entry per CDR3 protein. Among around 340,000 distinct CDR3 sequences listed, about 7% were seen once. Time point of the sample: patch test 1, 2 weeks after DPC sensitization. The treatment here: therapeutic diphenylcyclopropenone sensitization with weekly scalp DPC. The trim removed 1 base at V and 0 bases at J, leaving 8 bases unmatched. Germline CDR1 reads KGHSH; CDR2 reads LQKENI. The CDR3 runs to 17 residues. This clonotype has at least ten counts. Its matching antigen is unknown.

The TCR comes from a woman under 30 with alopecia areata. Some clones in this sample may be carry-over from other donors' samples. This chain connects TRBV18 to TRBJ2-7; 8 bases fit TRBD2. The sequences come from whole blood, collected in connection with sensitization to the hapten diphenylcyclopropenone (DPC). The CDR3 bases are TGTGCCAGCTCACCACTAGCGGGGTATCGAGCCTCCTACGAGCAGTACTTC. Translated, it gives CASSPLAGYRASYEQYF.